Ten or more counts support the clone carrying this TCR beta chain. Its antigen is currently unknown. This sample is drawn from a study of T cells in Graves' hyperthyroidism and ophthalmopathy. General study findings and limits: Most expanded thyroid clonotypes above 0.001 recurred in blood.

Researchers amplified the TCR beta CDR3 regions from RNA transcripts. HTBI primers were the set used in a first-round RT-PCR of the TCR CDR3. TCRdb fed the multiplex PCR reads into MiXCR, producing one record per CDR3 protein. The sample contains roughly 630,000 distinct CDR3 sequences, 15% to 19% of which appear only once. The CDR3 has 13 amino acids. J was trimmed by 7 bases and V by 4 bases; bases with no gene match: 4. Looked up from germline, CDR1 is SGDLS and CDR2 is YYNGEE. The sequence was collected from a woman aged 30 to 39 with Graves' hyperthyroidism. J is TRBJ2-7 and V is TRBV9; the match to TRBD1 covers 11 bases. The material sequenced was blood. CDR3 bases: TGTGCCAGCAGCCCGGGGACAGGGGGTGAGCAGTACTTC. It codes for CASSPGTGGEQYF.